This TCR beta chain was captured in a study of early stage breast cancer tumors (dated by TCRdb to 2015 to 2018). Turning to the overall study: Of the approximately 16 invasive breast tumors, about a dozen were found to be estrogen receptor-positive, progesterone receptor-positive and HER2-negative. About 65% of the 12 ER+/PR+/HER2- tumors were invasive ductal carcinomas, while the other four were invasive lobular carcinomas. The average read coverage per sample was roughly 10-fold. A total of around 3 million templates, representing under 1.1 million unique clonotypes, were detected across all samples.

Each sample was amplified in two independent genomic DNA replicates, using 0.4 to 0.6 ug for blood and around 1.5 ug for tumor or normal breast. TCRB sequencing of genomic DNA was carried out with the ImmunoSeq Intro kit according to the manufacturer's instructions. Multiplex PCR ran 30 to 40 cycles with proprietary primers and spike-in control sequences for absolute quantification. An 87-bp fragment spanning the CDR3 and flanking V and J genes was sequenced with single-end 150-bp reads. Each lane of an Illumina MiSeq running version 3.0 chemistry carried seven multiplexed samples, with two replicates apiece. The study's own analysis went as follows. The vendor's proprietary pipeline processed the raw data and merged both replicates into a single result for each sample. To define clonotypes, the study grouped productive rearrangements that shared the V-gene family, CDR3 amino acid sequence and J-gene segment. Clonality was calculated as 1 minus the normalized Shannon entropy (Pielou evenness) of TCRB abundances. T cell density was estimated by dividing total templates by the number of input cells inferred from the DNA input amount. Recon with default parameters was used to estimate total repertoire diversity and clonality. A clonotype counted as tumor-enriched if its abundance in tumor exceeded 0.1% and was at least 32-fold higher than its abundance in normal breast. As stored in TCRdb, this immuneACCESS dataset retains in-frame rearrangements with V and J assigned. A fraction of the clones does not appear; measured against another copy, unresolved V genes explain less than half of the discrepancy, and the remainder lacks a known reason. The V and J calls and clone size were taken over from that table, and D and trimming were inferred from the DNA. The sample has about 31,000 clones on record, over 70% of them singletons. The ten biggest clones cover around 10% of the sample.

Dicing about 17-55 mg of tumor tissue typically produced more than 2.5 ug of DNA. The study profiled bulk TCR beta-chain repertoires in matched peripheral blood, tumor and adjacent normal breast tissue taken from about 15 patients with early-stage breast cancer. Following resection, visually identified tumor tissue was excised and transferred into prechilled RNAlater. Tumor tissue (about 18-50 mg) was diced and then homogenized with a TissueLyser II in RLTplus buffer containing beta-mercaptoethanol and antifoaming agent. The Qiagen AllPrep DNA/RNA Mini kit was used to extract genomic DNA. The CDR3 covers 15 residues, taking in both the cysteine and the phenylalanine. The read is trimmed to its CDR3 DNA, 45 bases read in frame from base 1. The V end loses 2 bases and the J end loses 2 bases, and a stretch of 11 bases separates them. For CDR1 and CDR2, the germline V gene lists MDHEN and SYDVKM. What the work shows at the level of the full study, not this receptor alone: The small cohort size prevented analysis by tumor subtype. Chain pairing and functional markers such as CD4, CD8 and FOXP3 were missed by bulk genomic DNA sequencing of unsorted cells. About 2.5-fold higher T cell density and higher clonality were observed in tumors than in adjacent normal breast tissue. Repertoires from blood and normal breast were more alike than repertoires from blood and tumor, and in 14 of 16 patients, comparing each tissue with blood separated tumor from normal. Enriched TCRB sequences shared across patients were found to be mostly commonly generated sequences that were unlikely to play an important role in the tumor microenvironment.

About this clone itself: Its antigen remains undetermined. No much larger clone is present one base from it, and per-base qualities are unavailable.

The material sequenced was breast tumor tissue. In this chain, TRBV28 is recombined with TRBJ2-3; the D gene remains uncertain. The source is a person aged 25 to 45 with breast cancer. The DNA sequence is TGTGCCAGCAGTTTAACGGTCCCCTACACAGATACGCAGTATTTT. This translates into CASSLTVPYTDTQYF. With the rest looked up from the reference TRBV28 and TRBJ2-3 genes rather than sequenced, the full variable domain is DVKVTQSSRYLVKRTGEKVFLECVQDMDHENMFWYRQDPGLGLRLIYFSYDVKMKEKGDIPEGYSVSREKKERFSLILESASTNQTSMYLCASSLTVPYTDTQYFGPGTRLTVL.